This TCR beta chain was sequenced in a study of T cell changes during pregnancy in multiple sclerosis. The protocol was immunoSEQ multiplex PCR, while the TCRdb copy is restricted to in-frame clones and leaves out a portion. Of around 77,000 clones in the sample, roughly 91% were seen once. This CDR3 region has 13 residues. Germline V lookup: CDR1 SGHAT, CDR2 FQNNGV. Trimming cost V 5 bases and J 8 bases; bases outside gene matches: 6. This specimen was peripheral blood, taken in the third trimester of pregnancy. The chain employs TRBV11-2 and TRBJ1-2; TRBD1 agrees at 9 bases. This clonotype was obtained from a female donor in good health, enrolled as a control in a pregnancy study. CDR3 sequence (DNA): TGTGCCAGCAGCCCCCAGGACAGGGGCGGCTACACCTTC. Translation: CASSPQDRGGYTF.